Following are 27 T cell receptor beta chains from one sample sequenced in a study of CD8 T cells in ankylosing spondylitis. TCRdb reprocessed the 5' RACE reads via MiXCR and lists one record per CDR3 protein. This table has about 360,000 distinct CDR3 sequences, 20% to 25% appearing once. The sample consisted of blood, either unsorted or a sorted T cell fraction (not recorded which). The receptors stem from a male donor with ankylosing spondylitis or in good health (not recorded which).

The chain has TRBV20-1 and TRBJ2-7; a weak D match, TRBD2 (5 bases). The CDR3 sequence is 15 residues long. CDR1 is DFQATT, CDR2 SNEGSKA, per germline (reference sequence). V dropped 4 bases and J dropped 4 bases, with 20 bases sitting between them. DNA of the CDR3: TGCAGTGCTAATCAAAGACTACCTGCCCCGTACGAGCAGTACTTC. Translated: CSANQRLPAPYEQYF.

This CDR3 is CASSDGTYSTDTQYF. CDR3 DNA: TGTGCCAGCAGCGACGGGACATATAGCACAGATACGCAGTATTTT. This rearrangement joins TRBV2 to TRBJ2-3; D is perhaps TRBD1 (6 bases). Trimming left V 6 bases short and J 0 bases short, with 13 bases between. The CDR3 contains 15 residues. The germline V gene encodes CDR1 SNHLY and CDR2 FYNNEI.

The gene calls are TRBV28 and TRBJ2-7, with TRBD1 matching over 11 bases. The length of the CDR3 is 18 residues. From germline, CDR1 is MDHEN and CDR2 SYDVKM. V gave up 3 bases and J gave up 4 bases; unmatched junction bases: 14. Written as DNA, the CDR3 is TGTGCCAGCAGTTTCCGGACAGTGGACAGGGGGCAGGGGTACGAGCAGTACTTC. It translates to CASSFRTVDRGQGYEQYF. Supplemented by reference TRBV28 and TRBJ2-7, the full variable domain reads DVKVTQSSRYLVKRTGEKVFLECVQDMDHENMFWYRQDPGLGLRLIYFSYDVKMKEKGDIPEGYSVSREKKERFSLILESASTNQTSMYLCASSFRTVDRGQGYEQYFGPGTRLTVT.

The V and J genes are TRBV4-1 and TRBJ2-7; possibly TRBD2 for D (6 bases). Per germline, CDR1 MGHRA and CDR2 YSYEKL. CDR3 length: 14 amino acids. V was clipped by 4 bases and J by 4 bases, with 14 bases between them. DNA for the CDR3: TGCGCCAGCAGCCCTCAGGGACTGTTATACGAGCAGTACTTC. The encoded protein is CASSPQGLLYEQYF.

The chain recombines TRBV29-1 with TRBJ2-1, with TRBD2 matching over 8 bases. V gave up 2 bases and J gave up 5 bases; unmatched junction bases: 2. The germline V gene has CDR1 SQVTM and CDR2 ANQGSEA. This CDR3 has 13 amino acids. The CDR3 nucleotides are TGCAGCGTTGAAATAGCGGGGAACAATGAGCAGTTCTTC. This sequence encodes CSVEIAGNNEQFF.

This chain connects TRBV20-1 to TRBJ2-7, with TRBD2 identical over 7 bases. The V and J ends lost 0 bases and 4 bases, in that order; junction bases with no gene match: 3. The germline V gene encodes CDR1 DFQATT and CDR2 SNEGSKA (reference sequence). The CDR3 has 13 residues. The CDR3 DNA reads TGCAGTGCTAGAGATGGACTAGTTTACGAGCAGTACTTC. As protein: CSARDGLVYEQYF.

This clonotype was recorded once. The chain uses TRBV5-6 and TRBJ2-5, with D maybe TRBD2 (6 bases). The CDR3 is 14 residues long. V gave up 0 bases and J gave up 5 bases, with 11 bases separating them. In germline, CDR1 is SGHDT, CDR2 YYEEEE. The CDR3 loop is CASSLAGTAETQYF. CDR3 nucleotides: TGTGCCAGCAGCTTGGCAGGGACTGCGGAGACCCAGTACTTC.

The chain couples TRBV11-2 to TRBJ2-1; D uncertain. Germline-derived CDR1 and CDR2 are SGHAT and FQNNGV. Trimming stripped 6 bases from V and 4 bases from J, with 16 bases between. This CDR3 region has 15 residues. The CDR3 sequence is CASSSTLPYYNEQFF. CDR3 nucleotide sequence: TGTGCCAGCAGTTCCACGCTACCTTATTACAATGAGCAGTTCTTC. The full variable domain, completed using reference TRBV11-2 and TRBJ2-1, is EAGVAQSPRYKIIEKRQSVAFWCNPISGHATLYWYQQILGQGPKLLIQFQNNGVVDDSQLPKDRFSAERLKGVDSTLKIQPAKLEDSAVYLCASSSTLPYYNEQFFGPGTRLTVL.

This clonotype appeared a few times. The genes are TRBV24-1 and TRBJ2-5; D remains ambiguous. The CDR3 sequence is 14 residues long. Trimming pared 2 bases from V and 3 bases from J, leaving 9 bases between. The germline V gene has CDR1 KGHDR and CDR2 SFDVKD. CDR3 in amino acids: CATSDSLAEETQYF. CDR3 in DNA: TGTGCCACCAGTGATTCCCTGGCGGAAGAGACCCAGTACTTC.

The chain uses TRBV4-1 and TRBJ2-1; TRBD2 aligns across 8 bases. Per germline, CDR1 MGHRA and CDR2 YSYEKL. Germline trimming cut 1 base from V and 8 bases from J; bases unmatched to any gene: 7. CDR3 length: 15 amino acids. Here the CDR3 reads CASSQVSGGIYEQFF. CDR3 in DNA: TGCGCCAGCAGCCAAGTATCGGGAGGGATCTATGAGCAGTTCTTC.

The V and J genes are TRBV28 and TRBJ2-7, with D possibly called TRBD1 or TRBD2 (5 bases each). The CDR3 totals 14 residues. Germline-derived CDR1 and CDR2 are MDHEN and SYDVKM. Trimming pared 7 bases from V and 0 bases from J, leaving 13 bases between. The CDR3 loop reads CASTLRGGSYEQYF. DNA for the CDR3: TGTGCCAGCACCCTCCGGGGCGGCTCCTACGAGCAGTACTTC.

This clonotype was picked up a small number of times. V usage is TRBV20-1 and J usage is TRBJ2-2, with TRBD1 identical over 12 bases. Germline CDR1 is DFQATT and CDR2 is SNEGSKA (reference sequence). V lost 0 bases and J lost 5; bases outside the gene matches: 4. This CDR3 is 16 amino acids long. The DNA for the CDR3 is TGCAGTGCTAGAGACTGGGACAGGGGGCTTACCGGGGAGCTGTTTTTT. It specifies CSARDWDRGLTGELFF.

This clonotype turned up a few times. CDR3 nucleotide sequence: TGTGCCAGCAGCTCTGGTGGCAGTACTGAAGCTTTCTTT. Residues: CASSSGGSTEAFF. The rearrangement links TRBV9 to TRBJ1-1; the D is unclear. Germline CDR1 is SGDLS and CDR2 is YYNGEE. Trimming cost V 4 bases and J 5 bases, with 12 bases left between them. The CDR3 spans 13 residues.

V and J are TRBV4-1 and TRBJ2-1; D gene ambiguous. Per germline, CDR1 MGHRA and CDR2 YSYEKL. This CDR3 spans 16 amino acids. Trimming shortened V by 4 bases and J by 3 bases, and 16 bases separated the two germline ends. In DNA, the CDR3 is TGCGCCAGCAGCCCCGGACCCGTCTCCCTCTACAATGAGCAGTTCTTC. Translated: CASSPGPVSLYNEQFF.

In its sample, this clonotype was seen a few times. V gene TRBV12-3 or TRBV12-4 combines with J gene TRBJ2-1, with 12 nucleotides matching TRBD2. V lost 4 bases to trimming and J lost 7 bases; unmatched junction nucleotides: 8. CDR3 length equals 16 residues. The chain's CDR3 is CASSSPLAGGPNEQFF. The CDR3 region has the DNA TGTGCCAGCAGTTCTCCCCTAGCGGGGGGGCCAAATGAGCAGTTCTTC.

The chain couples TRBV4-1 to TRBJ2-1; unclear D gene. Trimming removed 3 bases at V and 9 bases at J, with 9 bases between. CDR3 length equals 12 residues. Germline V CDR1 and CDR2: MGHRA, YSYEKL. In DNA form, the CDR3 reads TGCGCCAGCAGCCATTCCGAGGTTGAGCAGTTCTTC. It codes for CASSHSEVEQFF.

The CDR3 sequence: CASRAPLIIEDTQYF. The DNA for the CDR3 is TGTGCCAGCAGAGCTCCCCTTATAATTGAAGATACGCAGTATTTT. This chain uses TRBV2 with TRBJ2-3; D gene ambiguous. This CDR3 has 15 amino acids. Germline values: CDR1 SNHLY, CDR2 FYNNEI. Trimming shortened V by 6 bases and J by 5 bases, and 18 bases separated the two germline ends.

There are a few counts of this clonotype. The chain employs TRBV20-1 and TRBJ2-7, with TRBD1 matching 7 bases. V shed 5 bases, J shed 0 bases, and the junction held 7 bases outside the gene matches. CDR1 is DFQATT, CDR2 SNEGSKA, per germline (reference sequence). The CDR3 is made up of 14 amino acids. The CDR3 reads CSAFRQGNSYEQYF. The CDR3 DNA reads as TGCAGTGCTTTCAGACAGGGAAACTCCTACGAGCAGTACTTC.

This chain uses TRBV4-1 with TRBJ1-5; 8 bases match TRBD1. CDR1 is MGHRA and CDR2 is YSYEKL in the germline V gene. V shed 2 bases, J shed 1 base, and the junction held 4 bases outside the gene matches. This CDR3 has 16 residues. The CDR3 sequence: CASSQHGQGSNQPQHF. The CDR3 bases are TGCGCCAGCAGCCAACACGGACAGGGCAGCAATCAGCCCCAGCATTTT.

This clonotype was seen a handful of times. The CDR3 DNA follows: TGTGCCAGCAGCGTGGGGACTAGCGGGGGGTATACTCAAGAGACCCAGTACTTC. The encoded protein is CASSVGTSGGYTQETQYF. The gene calls are TRBV9 and TRBJ2-5; 15 nucleotides line up with TRBD2. The length of the CDR3 is 18 residues. Germline lookup yields CDR1 SGDLS and CDR2 YYNGEE. Germline trimming cut 2 bases from V and 2 bases from J; bases unmatched to any gene: 7.

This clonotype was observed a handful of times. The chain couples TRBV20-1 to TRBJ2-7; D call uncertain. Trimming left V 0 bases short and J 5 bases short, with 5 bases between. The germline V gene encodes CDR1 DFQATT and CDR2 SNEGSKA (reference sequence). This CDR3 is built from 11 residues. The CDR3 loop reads CSARDGHEQYF. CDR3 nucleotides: TGCAGTGCTAGAGATGGACACGAGCAGTACTTC.

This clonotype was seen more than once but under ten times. The CDR3 sequence is CASSTKVRYGYTF. Written as DNA, the CDR3 is TGTGCCAGTAGTACAAAAGTCCGCTATGGCTACACCTTC. The V gene is TRBV19, the J gene TRBJ1-2; D unclear. This CDR3 has 13 amino acids. Germline CDR1 reads LNHDA; CDR2 reads SQIVND (reference sequence). V dropped 4 bases and J dropped 4 bases, with 10 bases sitting between them.

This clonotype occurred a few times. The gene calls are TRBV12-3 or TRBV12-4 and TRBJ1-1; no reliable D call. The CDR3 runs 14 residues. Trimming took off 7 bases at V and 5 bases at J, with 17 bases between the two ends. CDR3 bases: TGTGCCAGCACCCATCAGGTAAAGGGAACTGAAGCTTTCTTT. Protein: CASTHQVKGTEAFF.

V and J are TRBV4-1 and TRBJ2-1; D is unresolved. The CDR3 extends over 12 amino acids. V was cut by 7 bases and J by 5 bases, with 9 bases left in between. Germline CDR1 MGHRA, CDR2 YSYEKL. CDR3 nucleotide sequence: TGCGCCAGCAAGGGCGGAAACAATGAGCAGTTCTTC. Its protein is CASKGGNNEQFF.

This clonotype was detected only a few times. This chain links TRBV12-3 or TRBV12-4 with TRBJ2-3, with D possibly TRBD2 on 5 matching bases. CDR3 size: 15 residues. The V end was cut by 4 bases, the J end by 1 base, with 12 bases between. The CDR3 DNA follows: TGTGCCAGCAGTTCATGGAAGGAGGGCACAGATACGCAGTATTTT. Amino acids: CASSSWKEGTDTQYF.

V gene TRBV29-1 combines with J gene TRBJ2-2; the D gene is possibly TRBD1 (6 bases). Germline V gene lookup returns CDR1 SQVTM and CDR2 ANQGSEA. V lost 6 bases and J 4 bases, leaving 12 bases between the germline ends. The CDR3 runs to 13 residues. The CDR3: CSVRGPATGELFF. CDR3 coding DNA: TGCAGCGTCAGGGGCCCCGCCACCGGGGAGCTGTTTTTT.

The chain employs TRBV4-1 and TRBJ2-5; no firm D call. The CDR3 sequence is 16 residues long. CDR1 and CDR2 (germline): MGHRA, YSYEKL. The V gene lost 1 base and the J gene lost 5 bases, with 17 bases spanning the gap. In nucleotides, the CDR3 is TGCGCCAGCAGCCAAGGTCGTGGGTCCCCCCCGGAGACCCAGTACTTC. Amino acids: CASSQGRGSPPETQYF.